This paragraph covers one TCR beta chain sequence. The antigen is unknown. This entry is derived from a study of metastatic and nonmetastatic thyroid tumors. Turning to the study itself: A comparison of repertoires was made across blood and tumor or nodule tissue from malignant and benign thyroid patients. Study-wide findings and caveats: For both blood and tumor, malignant thyroid tumors reportedly showed significantly higher TCR beta diversity than benign nodules did.

TCRdb re-called the PCR reads with MiXCR. Of more than 20,000 clones in the sample, 20% to 25% were seen once. All patients were untreated before thyroid surgery. V was pared by 3 bases and J by 6 bases, with 7 bases of the junction left unmatched. Per germline, CDR1 SGHDN and CDR2 FVKESK. The CDR3 runs to 14 residues. The chain couples TRBV14 to TRBJ1-2, with TRBD1 matching 7 bases. Sequenced input: tumor tissue. This TCR was sampled from a female donor with papillary thyroid cancer or a benign thyroid nodule (not recorded which). Some clones in this sample may be carry-over from other donors' samples. The CDR3 DNA reads TGTGCCAGCAGCCAGAACAGGGGTCGCCATGGCTACACCTTC. This sequence encodes CASSQNRGRHGYTF.